These 19 T cell receptor beta chains came from one sample sequenced in a study of T cells after yellow fever vaccination. TCRdb reprocessed the 5' RACE reads with MiXCR, giving one entry per CDR3 protein. This table has about 350,000 distinct CDR3 sequences, about 4% appearing once. The source material was PBMCs, sampled 5 days after the yellow fever booster vaccination. Source of these receptors: a man aged 18 to 29 who received the YFV17D yellow fever vaccine.

The chain carries TRBV29-1 and TRBJ2-6, with D possibly being TRBD1 (5 bases). The CDR3 spans 13 residues. V lost 6 bases to trimming and J lost 4 bases, with 10 bases between them. CDR1 is SQVTM, CDR2 ANQGSEA, per germline. CDR3 DNA: TGCAGCGTGTCAGGGAACGGGGCCAACGTCCTGACTTTC. Translated: CSVSGNGANVLTF. Complete variable domain (other parts from reference TRBV29-1 and TRBJ2-6): SAVISQKPSRDICQRGTSLTIQCQVDSQVTMMFWYRQQPGQSLTLIATANQGSEATYESGFVIDKFPISRPNLTFSTLTVSNMSPEDSSIYLCSVSGNGANVLTFGAGSRLTVL.

This clonotype was seen repeatedly, ten times or more. The CDR3 nucleotides are TGTGCCAGCAGGACATGGGATGGGCAGCTGAACACTGAAGCTTTCTTT. It yields the protein CASRTWDGQLNTEAFF. J is TRBJ1-1 and V is TRBV28; D gene uncertain. This CDR3 is 16 amino acids long. CDR1 MDHEN and CDR2 SYDVKM come from the germline V gene. Trimming cost V 6 bases and J 0 bases, with 17 bases left between them.

Only a few counts were recorded for this clonotype. The V gene is TRBV7-9, the J gene TRBJ1-2, with D uncertain. This CDR3 comprises 14 residues. Germline values: CDR1 SEHNR, CDR2 FQNEAQ (reference sequence). V was trimmed by 0 bases and J by 4 bases, leaving 9 bases between them. The CDR3 loop reads CASSLAPAGYGYTF. CDR3 DNA: TGTGCCAGCAGCTTAGCTCCAGCGGGCTATGGCTACACCTTC. The whole variable domain, remainder taken from reference TRBV7-9 and TRBJ1-2, is DTGVSQNPRHKITKRGQNVTFRCDPISEHNRLYWYRQTLGQGPEFLTYFQNEAQLEKSRLLSDRFSAERPKGSFSTLEIQRTEQGDSAMYLCASSLAPAGYGYTFGSGTRLTVV.

This clonotype turned up a few times. The V and J genes are TRBV3-1 and TRBJ2-3; D may be TRBD2 (5 bases). Between the trimmed V and J ends, which lost 0 bases and 0 bases, there was a span of 16 bases. There are 18 residues in the CDR3. Germline-derived CDR1 and CDR2 are LGHDT and YNNKEL (reference sequence). This CDR3 is CASSQEEAAGSSTDTQYF. The CDR3 DNA is TGTGCCAGCAGCCAAGAGGAGGCAGCTGGGTCTAGCACAGATACGCAGTATTTT.

V is TRBV27 and J is TRBJ1-1, with D possibly matching TRBD1 (5 bases). Trimming removed 3 bases from V and 7 bases from J, with 15 bases in between. The length of the CDR3 is 14 residues. Germline CDR1 MNHEY, CDR2 SMNVEV (reference sequence). The CDR3 DNA is TGTGCCAGCAGTTTGTCCCCAGGGTCAAATGAAGCTTTCTTT. Translating it yields CASSLSPGSNEAFF.

This clonotype was seen many times. The V and J genes are TRBV7-9 and TRBJ2-2; tentative D call: TRBD1 (6 bases). Deletions cut 5 bases from V and 6 bases from J, with 10 bases between. Germline V CDR1 and CDR2: SEHNR, FQNEAQ (reference sequence). CDR3 length: 13 amino acids. CDR3: CASSHDRPGELFF. Written as DNA, the CDR3 is TGTGCCAGCAGCCACGACAGGCCCGGGGAGCTGTTTTTT.

The V gene is TRBV6-5, the J gene TRBJ2-7; TRBD1 matches at 7 bases. The ends lost 11 bases at V and 5 bases at J; junction bases unmatched: 3. This CDR3 region has 10 residues. In germline, CDR1 is MNHEY, CDR2 SVGAGI. The CDR3 DNA reads as TGTGCCGGCCAGGGGGACGAGCAGTACGTC. It is translated as CAGQGDEQYV.

This clonotype has a handful of counts. V gene TRBV19 combines with J gene TRBJ2-2; 7 nucleotides align to TRBD1. CDR3 size: 16 residues. After removal of 0 bases from V and 7 bases from J, the junction contained 8 bases not matched to a gene. Germline assignment: CDR1 LNHDA and CDR2 SQIVND (reference sequence). The CDR3 nucleotides read TGTGCCAGTAGTATAGAACAGGGGCGTCAAAGCGGGGAGCTGTTTTTT. Translation gives CASSIEQGRQSGELFF.

This clonotype was picked up many times. The V gene is TRBV5-4, the J gene TRBJ2-1; 9 nucleotides match TRBD2. The CDR3 extends over 16 amino acids. V was clipped by 4 bases and J by 5 bases; unmatched bases: 10. From germline, CDR1 is SGHNT and CDR2 YYREEE (reference sequence). This chain's CDR3 is CASSPYTGTSNNEQFF. CDR3 in DNA: TGTGCCAGCAGCCCCTACACCGGGACTAGCAACAATGAGCAGTTCTTC.

The chain combines TRBV5-1 with TRBJ1-1; D not resolved. V gave up 1 base and J gave up 0 bases, with 7 bases separating them. Germline V CDR1 and CDR2: SGHRS, YFSETQ. CDR3 length: 14 amino acids. CDR3 coding DNA: TGCGCCAGCAGCTTGTGGGGTTTGAACACTGAAGCTTTCTTT. Its protein is CASSLWGLNTEAFF.

This clonotype was found a few times. The chain joins TRBV28 to TRBJ1-5, with unresolved D. The CDR3 runs to 13 residues. Germline CDR1 reads MDHEN; CDR2 reads SYDVKM. V dropped 3 bases and J dropped 7 bases, with 10 bases sitting between them. The CDR3 loop is CASSLDFNQPQHF. CDR3 DNA sequence: TGTGCCAGCAGTTTGGACTTTAACCAGCCCCAGCATTTT.

This rearrangement joins TRBV5-4 to TRBJ1-1, with unresolved D. The length of the CDR3 is 15 residues. CDR1 and CDR2 (germline): SGHNT, YYREEE (reference sequence). V dropped 0 bases and J dropped 1 base, with 10 bases sitting between them. CDR3 DNA: TGTGCCAGCAGCTTGGCCGGGATGGGGAACACTGAAGCTTTCTTT. Translating gives CASSLAGMGNTEAFF.

This clonotype was recorded at least ten times. J is TRBJ2-3 and V is TRBV6-2 or TRBV6-3; D could derive from TRBD1 or TRBD2 (5 bases each). Germline CDR1 reads MNHEY; CDR2 reads SVGEGT. There are 16 residues in the CDR3. Deletions cut 6 bases from V and 6 bases from J, with 22 bases between. CDR3 in amino acids: CASRMGPKGLMDTQYF. CDR3 sequence (DNA): TGTGCCAGCAGAATGGGACCGAAGGGCCTTATGGATACGCAGTATTTT.

This clonotype is termed medium-sized. The chain is built from TRBV3-1 and TRBJ1-6; D is undetermined. Trimming removed 1 base at V and 8 bases at J, with 9 bases between. There are 14 residues in the CDR3. Germline CDR1 reads LGHDT; CDR2 reads YNNKEL (reference sequence). The CDR3 reads CASSQVGFYSPLHF. The CDR3 nucleotides are TGTGCCAGCAGCCAAGTTGGGTTTTATTCACCCCTCCACTTT.

In this sample, this clonotype turned up a few times. This chain joins TRBV7-2 and TRBJ1-2; 8 nucleotides match TRBD1. This CDR3 has 15 amino acids. With 6 bases clipped from V and 8 bases from J, the junction kept 14 bases outside the gene matches. CDR1 is SGHTA, CDR2 FQGNSA, per germline. CDR3 DNA sequence: TGTGCCAGCAGTTCCACCGTCCAGGGGGCGCGAGGCTACACCTTC. This sequence encodes CASSSTVQGARGYTF.

The V and J genes are TRBV20-1 and TRBJ2-5; D possibly uses TRBD1 or TRBD2 (5 bases each). Germline V lookup: CDR1 DFQATT, CDR2 SNEGSKA (reference sequence). CDR3 length: 12 amino acids. With 7 bases removed from V and 1 base from J, the gap between germline ends came to 10 bases. CDR3 nucleotides: TGCAGTGGCCAGGGACCCCAAGAGACCCAGTACTTC. Protein product: CSGQGPQETQYF.

This clonotype was detected many times. V usage is TRBV24-1 and J usage is TRBJ2-6; D is ambiguous. Trimming removed 6 bases at V and 0 bases at J, with 8 bases between. The CDR3 has 15 residues. Germline values: CDR1 KGHDR, CDR2 SFDVKD. The CDR3 protein is CATSQTSSGANVLTF. For the CDR3, the DNA is TGTGCCACCAGTCAAACGTCCTCTGGGGCCAACGTCCTGACTTTC.

The chain has TRBV4-3 and TRBJ2-1; D not certain. This CDR3 is 15 amino acids long. Germline V CDR1 and CDR2: LGHNA, YSLEER. V lost 4 bases and J lost 6, with 16 bases in between. This chain's CDR3 is CASSPEVGRLNEQFF. CDR3 nucleotides: TGCGCCAGCAGCCCAGAAGTGGGCCGGCTCAATGAGCAGTTCTTC.

At least ten counts were recorded for this clonotype. The chain is built from TRBV5-1 and TRBJ2-1; 7 bases fit TRBD1. This CDR3 region has 14 residues. The ends lost 5 bases at V and 5 bases at J; junction bases unmatched: 7. Looked up from germline, CDR1 is SGHRS and CDR2 is YFSETQ. CDR3 protein: CASSLGTVHNEQFF. CDR3 DNA sequence: TGCGCCAGCAGTCTGGGGACAGTACACAATGAGCAGTTCTTC.